This T cell receptor (beta chain) was retrieved from a study of OX40 agonist ivuxolimab in advanced cancers. Background on the whole study: Ivuxolimab, which targeted the costimulatory receptor OX40 (CD134), was an agonistic, fully human IgG2 monoclonal antibody. Intravenous ivuxolimab was administered to patients every 2 weeks at six dose levels: 0.01, 0.1, 0.3, 1.5, 3 and 10 mg/kg. Of the 50 to 55 patients in dose escalation, some 20 had hepatocellular carcinoma, about 15 had melanoma, 9 had renal cell carcinoma and 9 had head and neck cancer. A male proportion of roughly 80% and a mean age of approximately 60 years, ranging from roughly 20 to 80, were recorded for the dose-escalation cohort. Prior anti-PD-1, anti-PD-L1 or anti-CTLA-4 therapy was permitted, and 35% to 40% of dose-escalation patients had received checkpoint inhibitors. Partial responses occurred in three dose-escalation patients: two with cutaneous melanoma and one with hepatocellular carcinoma. The purpose of peripheral TCRbeta sequencing was to test whether ivuxolimab changed TCR sequence diversity and led to clonal T-cell expansion. The paper reports the monotherapy dose-escalation portion (N of about 47 patients) of the phase I ivuxolimab trial.

The trial excluded patients who had a history of autoimmune disease or who were on systemic immunosuppression. In every dose cohort, peripheral blood was drawn for TCR sequencing at baseline, cycle 4 day 1, and cycle 7 day 1. Samples came from an open-label, multicenter, first-in-human phase I dose-escalation trial of ivuxolimab. Adults with locally advanced or metastatic melanoma, renal cell carcinoma, hepatocellular carcinoma or head and neck squamous cell carcinoma were enrolled in the trial. Before TCR sequencing, CD4+ T cells and CD8+ T cells from peripheral blood were sorted into separate populations. Broad study findings and their caveats: At doses from 0.1 to 3.0 mg/kg, clonal expansion was seen in both CD4+ and CD8+ blood T cells between baseline and week 6. After ivuxolimab, expanded clones were on average more numerous among CD8+ T cells than among CD4+ T cells. Low levels of normalized T-cell clonal expansion were also seen in some patients who did not respond. The antigen specificity of the clonally expanded peripheral T cells was not determined. In partial responders in the 0.1-3.0 mg/kg groups, normalized peripheral clonal expansion was found to be among the lowest, especially among CD8+ T cells.

For sequencing of the TCRbeta CDR3 region, genomic DNA was extracted from the sorted cells. The immunoSEQ Assay was used to sequence the TCRbeta CDR3 regions. This immuneACCESS table, as held by TCRdb, lists in-frame sequences with V and J called but not all clones. Of the missing ones, under half trace to an unresolved V gene in checked studies; the others have no known cause. For this sample the table gives about 50,000 clones, of which approximately 86% were detected only once. Approximately 2% of the sample lies in the top ten. The germline V gene provides CDR1 MNHNS and CDR2 SASEGT. V and J are truncated by 4 bases and 8 bases respectively, leaving an intervening sequence of 9 bases. The CDR3 has 12 amino acids, counting the end cysteine and phenylalanine. Only the CDR3 DNA stays, 36 bases, in frame from base 1. Concerning this clone: The clone's antigen remains unknown. No qualities accompany the bases; no much larger clone lies one base away.

The sample here was CD4+ or CD8+ T cells sorted from blood, taken in a trial of the OX40 agonist ivuxolimab. Recombination linked TRBV6-1 to TRBJ2-1; the D gene could be TRBD1 or TRBD2, each one agreeing over 6 bases. This TCR came from an adult with an advanced solid tumor such as melanoma, head and neck, liver or kidney cancer. The sequence in DNA is TGTGCCAGCAGTGGCGGGACATATGAGCAGTTCTTC. Translated, it reads CASSGGTYEQFF.